This T cell receptor (beta chain) was profiled in a study of T cell responses to AZD1222 COVID-19 vaccine. Study conclusions and caveats: Two AZD1222 administrations were followed by greater Spike-specific TCR breadth and depth. Repertoire sampling was restricted to post-peak T cell response timepoints.

Concerning this clone: Its antigen is not identified.

From germline, CDR1 is KGHSH and CDR2 LQKENI. CDR3 size: 14 residues. V gave up 3 bases and J gave up 6 bases; unmatched junction bases: 5. The data were produced by immunoSEQ multiplex PCR, yet TCRdb's version contains in-frame clones alone and is incomplete. The data contain 250,000 to 300,000 clones, about 94% of them singletons. This clonotype was sampled from an adult who received the AZD1222 COVID-19 vaccine. This chain connects TRBV18 to TRBJ2-1, with 7 bases aligning to TRBD1. The source was peripheral blood, collected 28 days after the second AZD1222 dose. Here the CDR3 reads CASSPRQGSNEQFF. CDR3 DNA: TGTGCCAGCTCACCCCGACAGGGTTCCAATGAGCAGTTCTTC.